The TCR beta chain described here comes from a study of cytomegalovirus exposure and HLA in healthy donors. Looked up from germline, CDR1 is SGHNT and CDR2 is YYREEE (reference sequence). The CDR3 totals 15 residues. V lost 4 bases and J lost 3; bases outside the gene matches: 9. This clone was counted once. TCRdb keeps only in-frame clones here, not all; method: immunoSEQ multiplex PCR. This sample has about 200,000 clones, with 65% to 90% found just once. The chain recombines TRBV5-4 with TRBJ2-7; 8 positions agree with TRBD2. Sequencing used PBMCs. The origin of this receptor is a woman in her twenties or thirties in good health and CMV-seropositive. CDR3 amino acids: CASSLGGTRDYEQYF. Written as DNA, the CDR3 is TGTGCCAGCAGCCTCGGGGGGACTAGAGACTACGAGCAGTACTTC.